Following are 2 T cell receptor beta chains from one sample sequenced in a study of blood T cell repertoires in COVID-19. The method was immunoSEQ multiplex PCR; TCRdb's version includes in-frame clones alone and lacks a portion of them. The sample yields roughly 180,000 clones, 82% seen once. The sequenced sample consisted of peripheral blood. The receptors shown here come from a woman older than 75 with active or convalescent COVID-19.

This chain joins TRBV27 and TRBJ1-2; unclear D gene. The CDR3 consists of 13 residues. V lost 7 bases, J lost 8 bases, and 17 bases lay in between. CDR1 and CDR2 (germline): MNHEY, SMNVEV (reference sequence). The CDR3 DNA follows: TGTGCCAGCACCTTTAGGAGCGGCGAAGGCTACACCTTC. This gives the protein CASTFRSGEGYTF.

The gene calls are TRBV9 and TRBJ2-1; a weak D match, TRBD2 (6 bases). The CDR3 length is 18 residues. CDR1 SGDLS and CDR2 YYNGEE come from the germline V gene. Trimming cost V 4 bases and J 0 bases, with 20 bases left between them. The CDR3 loop is CASSPTERWRDSYNEQFF. The CDR3 DNA reads TGTGCCAGCAGCCCAACCGAGAGGTGGCGGGACTCCTACAATGAGCAGTTCTTC.